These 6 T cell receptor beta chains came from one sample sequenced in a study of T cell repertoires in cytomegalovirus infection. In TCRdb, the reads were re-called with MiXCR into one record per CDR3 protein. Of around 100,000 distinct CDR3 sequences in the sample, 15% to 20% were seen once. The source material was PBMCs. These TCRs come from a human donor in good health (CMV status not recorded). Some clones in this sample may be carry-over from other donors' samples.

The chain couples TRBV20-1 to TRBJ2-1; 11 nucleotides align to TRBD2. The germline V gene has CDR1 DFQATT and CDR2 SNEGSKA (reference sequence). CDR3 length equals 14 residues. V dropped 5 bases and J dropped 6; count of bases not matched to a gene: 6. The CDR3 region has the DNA TGCAGTGCTCGTCTAGCGGGGGGCCTCAATGAGCAGTTCTTC. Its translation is CSARLAGGLNEQFF.

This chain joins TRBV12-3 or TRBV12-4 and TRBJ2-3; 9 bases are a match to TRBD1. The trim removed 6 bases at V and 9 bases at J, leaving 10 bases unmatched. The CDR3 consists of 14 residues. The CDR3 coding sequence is TGTGCCAGCAGCGTGACAGGGGGAGTGGAGACGCAGTATTTT. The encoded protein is CASSVTGGVETQYF.

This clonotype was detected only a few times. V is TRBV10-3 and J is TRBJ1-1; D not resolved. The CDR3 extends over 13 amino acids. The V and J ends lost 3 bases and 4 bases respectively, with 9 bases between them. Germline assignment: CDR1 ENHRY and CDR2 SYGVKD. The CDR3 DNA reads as TGTGCCATCAGTGAAGAGGGATTCACTGAAGCTTTCTTT. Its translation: CAISEEGFTEAFF.

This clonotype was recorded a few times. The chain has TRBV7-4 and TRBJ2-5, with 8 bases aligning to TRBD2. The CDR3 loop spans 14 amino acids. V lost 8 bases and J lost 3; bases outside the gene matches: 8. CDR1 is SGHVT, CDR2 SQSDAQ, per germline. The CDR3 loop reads CASSSRGAEETQYF. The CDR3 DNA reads TGTGCCAGCTCATCGCGGGGGGCGGAAGAGACCCAGTACTTC.

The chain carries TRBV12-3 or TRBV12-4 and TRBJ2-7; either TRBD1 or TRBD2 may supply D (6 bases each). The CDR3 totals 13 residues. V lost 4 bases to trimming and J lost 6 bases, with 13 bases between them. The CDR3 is CASSSRGGIEQYF. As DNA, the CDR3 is TGTGCCAGCAGTTCTCGAGGGGGGATCGAGCAGTACTTC.

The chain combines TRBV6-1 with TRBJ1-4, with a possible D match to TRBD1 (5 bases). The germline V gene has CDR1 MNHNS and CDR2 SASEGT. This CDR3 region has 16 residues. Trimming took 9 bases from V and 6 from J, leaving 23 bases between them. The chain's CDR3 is CASPPGDLAVDEKLFF. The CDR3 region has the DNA TGTGCCAGTCCCCCGGGGGATCTGGCGGTCGATGAAAAACTGTTTTTT.